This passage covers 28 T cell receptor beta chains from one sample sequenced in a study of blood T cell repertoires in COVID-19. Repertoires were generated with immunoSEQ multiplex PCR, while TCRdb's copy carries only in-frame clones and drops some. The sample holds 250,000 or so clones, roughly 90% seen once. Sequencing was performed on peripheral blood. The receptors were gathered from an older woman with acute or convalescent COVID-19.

This chain's CDR3 is CASSVEPAAGGRDSPLHF. CDR3 DNA: TGTGCCAGCAGCGTAGAACCGGCAGCAGGGGGAAGGGATTCACCCCTCCACTTT. The V and J genes are TRBV9 and TRBJ1-6; 7 nucleotides line up with TRBD1. Germline assignment: CDR1 SGDLS and CDR2 YYNGEE. The CDR3 is 18 amino acids. The trim removed 0 bases at V and 8 bases at J, leaving 14 bases unmatched.

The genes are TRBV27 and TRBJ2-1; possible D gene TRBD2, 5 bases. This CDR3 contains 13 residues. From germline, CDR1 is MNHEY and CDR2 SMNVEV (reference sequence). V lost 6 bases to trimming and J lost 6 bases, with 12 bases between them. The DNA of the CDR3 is TGTGCCAGCAGACCCTATGCGGGCAATGAGCAGTTCTTC. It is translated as CASRPYAGNEQFF.

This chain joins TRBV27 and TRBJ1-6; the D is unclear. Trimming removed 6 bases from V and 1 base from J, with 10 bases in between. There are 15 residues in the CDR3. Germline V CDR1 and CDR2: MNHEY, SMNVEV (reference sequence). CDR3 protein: CASRTGWSYNSPLHF. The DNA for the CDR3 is TGTGCCAGCAGAACCGGGTGGTCCTATAATTCACCCCTCCACTTT.

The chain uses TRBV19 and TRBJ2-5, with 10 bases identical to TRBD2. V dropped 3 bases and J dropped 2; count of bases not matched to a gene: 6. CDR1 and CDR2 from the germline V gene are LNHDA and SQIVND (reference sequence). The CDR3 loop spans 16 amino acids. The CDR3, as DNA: TGTGCCAGTAGTATCCCTAGCGGGGGAAGACAAGAGACCCAGTACTTC. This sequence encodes CASSIPSGGRQETQYF.

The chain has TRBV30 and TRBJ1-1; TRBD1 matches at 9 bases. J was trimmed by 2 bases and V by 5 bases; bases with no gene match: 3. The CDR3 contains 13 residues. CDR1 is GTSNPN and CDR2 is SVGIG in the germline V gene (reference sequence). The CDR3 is CAWGGQGNTEAFF. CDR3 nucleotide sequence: TGTGCCTGGGGGGGACAGGGAAACACTGAAGCTTTCTTT.

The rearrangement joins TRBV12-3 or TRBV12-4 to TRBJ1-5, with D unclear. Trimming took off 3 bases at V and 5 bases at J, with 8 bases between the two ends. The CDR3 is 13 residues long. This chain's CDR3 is CASSLGGHQPQHF. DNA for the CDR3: TGTGCCAGCAGTTTGGGAGGCCATCAGCCCCAGCATTTT.

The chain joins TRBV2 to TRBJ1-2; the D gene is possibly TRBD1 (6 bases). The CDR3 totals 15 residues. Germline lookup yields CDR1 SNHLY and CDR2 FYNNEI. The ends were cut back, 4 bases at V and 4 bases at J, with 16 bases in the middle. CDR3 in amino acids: CASSAHPTGPYGYTF. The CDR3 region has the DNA TGTGCCAGCAGTGCCCACCCCACAGGGCCCTATGGCTACACCTTC.

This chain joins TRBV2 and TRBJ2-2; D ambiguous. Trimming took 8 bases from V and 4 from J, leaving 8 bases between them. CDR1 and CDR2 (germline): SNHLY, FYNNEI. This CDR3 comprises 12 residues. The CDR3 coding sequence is TGTGCCAGCCGGGTGGTCACCGGGGAGCTGTTTTTT. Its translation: CASRVVTGELFF.

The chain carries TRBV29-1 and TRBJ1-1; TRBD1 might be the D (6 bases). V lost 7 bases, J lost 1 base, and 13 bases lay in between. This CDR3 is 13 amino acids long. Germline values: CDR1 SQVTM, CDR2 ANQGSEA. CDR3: CSAYDRRNTEAFF. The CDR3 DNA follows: TGCAGCGCTTATGACAGGCGGAACACTGAAGCTTTCTTT.

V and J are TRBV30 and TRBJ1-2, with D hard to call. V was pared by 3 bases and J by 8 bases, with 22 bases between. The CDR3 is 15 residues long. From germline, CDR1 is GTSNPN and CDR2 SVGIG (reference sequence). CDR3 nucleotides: TGTGCCTGGAGCCTCAACCGGCCCCCCAGCGAGGGCTACACCTTC. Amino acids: CAWSLNRPPSEGYTF.

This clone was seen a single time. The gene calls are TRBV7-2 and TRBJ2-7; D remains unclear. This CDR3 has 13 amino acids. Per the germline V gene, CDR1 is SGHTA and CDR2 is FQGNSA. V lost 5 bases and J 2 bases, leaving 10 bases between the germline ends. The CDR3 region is CASSRSLPYEQYF. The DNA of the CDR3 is TGTGCCAGCAGCAGGAGCCTCCCCTACGAGCAGTACTTC.

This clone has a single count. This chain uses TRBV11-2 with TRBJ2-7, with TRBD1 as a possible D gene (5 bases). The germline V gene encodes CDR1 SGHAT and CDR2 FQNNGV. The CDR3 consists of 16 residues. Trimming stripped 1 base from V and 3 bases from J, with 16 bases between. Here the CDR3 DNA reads TGTGCCAGCAGCTTAGTGATAGGGGTGGATCACTACGAGCAGTACTTC. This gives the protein CASSLVIGVDHYEQYF.

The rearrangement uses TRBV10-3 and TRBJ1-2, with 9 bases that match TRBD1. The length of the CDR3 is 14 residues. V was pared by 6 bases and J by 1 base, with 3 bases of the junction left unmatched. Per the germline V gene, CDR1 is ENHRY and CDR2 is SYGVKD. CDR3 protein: CAIRDRGHNYGYTF. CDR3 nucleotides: TGTGCCATCAGGGACAGGGGACATAACTATGGCTACACCTTC.

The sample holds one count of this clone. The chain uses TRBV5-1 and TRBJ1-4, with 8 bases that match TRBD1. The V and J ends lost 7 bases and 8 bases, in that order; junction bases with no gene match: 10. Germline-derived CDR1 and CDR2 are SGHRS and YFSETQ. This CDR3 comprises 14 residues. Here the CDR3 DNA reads TGCGCCAGCGGGATTGGACAGGGAAGGGAAAAACTGTTTTTT. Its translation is CASGIGQGREKLFF.

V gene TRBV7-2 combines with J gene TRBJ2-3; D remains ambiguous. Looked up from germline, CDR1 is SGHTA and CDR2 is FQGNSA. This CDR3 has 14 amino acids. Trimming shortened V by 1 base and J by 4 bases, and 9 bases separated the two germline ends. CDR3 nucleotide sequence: TGTGCCAGCAGCTTAGGGTTTGGAGCAGATACGCAGTATTTT. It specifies CASSLGFGADTQYF.

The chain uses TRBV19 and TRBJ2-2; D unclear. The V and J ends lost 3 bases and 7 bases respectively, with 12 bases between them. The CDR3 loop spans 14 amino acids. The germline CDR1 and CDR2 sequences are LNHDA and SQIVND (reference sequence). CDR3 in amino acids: CASSIDIMGGELFF. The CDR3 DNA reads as TGTGCCAGTAGTATCGACATTATGGGCGGGGAGCTGTTTTTT.

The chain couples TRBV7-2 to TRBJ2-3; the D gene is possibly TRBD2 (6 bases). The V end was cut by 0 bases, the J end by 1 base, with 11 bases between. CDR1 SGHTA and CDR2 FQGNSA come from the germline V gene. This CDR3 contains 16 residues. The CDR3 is CASSLAGGGGTDTQYF. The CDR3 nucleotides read TGTGCCAGCAGCTTAGCGGGAGGAGGGGGCACAGATACGCAGTATTTT.

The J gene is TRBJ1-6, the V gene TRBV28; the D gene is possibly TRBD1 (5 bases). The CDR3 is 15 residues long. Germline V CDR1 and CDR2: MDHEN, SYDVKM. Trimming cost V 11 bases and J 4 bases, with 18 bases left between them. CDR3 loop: CAVPGGKSYNSPLHF. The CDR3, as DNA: TGTGCCGTTCCGGGGGGGAAATCTTATAATTCACCCCTCCACTTT.

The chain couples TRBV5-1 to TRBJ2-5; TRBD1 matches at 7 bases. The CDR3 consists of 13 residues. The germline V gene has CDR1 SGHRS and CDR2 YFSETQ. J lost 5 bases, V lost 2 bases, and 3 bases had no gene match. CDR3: CASSFQGDETQYF. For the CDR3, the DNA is TGCGCCAGCAGCTTTCAGGGGGACGAGACCCAGTACTTC.

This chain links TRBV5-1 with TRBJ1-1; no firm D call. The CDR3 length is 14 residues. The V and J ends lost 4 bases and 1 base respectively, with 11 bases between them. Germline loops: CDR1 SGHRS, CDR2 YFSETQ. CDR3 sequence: CASSVQEPNTEAFF. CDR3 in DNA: TGCGCCAGCAGCGTGCAAGAGCCGAACACTGAAGCTTTCTTT.

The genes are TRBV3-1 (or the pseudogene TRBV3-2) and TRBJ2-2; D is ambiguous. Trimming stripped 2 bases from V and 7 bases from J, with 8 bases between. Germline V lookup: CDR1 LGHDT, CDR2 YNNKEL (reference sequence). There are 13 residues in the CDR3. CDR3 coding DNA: TGTGCCAGCAGCCAACCCCGGAGCGGGGAGCTGTTTTTT. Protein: CASSQPRSGELFF.

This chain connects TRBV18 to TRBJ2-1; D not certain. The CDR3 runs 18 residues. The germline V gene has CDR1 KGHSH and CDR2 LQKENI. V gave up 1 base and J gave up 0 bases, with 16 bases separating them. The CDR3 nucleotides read TGTGCCAGCTCACCACAGAGCCCTAGTACTCACTCCTACAATGAGCAGTTCTTC. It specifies CASSPQSPSTHSYNEQFF.

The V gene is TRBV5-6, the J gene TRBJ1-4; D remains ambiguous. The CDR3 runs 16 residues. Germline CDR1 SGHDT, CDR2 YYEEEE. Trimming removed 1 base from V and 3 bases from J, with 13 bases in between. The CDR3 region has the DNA TGTGCCAGCAGCTTGTATCGTGTCGGGGCTAATGAAAAACTGTTTTTT. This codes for CASSLYRVGANEKLFF.

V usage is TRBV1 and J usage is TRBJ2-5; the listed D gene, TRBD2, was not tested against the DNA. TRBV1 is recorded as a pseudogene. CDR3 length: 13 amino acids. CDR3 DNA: TGCACCAGCAGCCGGGGGGGCTGGGAGACCCAGTACTTC. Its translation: CTSSRGGWETQYF.

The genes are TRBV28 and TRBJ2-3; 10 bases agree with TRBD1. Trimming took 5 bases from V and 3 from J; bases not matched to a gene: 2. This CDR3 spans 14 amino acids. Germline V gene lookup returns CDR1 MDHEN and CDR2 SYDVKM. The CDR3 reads CASSRQGATDTQYF. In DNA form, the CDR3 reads TGTGCCAGCAGTCGACAGGGGGCTACAGATACGCAGTATTTT. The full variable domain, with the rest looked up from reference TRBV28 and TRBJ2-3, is DVKVTQSSRYLVKRTGEKVFLECVQDMDHENMFWYRQDPGLGLRLIYFSYDVKMKEKGDIPEGYSVSREKKERFSLILESASTNQTSMYLCASSRQGATDTQYFGPGTRLTVL.

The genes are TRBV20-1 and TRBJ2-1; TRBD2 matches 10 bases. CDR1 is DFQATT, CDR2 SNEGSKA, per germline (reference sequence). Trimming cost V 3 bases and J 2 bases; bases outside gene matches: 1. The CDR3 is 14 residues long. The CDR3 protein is CSASTSGAYNEQFF. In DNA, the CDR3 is TGCAGTGCTAGTACTAGCGGGGCCTACAATGAGCAGTTCTTC.

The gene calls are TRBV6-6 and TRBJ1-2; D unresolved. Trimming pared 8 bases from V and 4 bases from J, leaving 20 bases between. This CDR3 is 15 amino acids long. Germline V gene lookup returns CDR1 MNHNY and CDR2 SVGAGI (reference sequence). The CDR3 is CASYPPPGLGYGYTF. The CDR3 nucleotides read TGTGCCAGCTACCCACCCCCGGGGTTGGGCTATGGCTACACCTTC.

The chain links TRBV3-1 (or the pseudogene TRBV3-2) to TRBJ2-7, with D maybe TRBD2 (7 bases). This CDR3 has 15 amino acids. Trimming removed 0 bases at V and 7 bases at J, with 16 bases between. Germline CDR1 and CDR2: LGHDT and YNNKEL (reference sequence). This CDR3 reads CASSQDLGRGGEQYF. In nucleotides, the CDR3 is TGTGCCAGCAGCCAAGATTTAGGTAGGGGGGGAGAGCAGTACTTC.